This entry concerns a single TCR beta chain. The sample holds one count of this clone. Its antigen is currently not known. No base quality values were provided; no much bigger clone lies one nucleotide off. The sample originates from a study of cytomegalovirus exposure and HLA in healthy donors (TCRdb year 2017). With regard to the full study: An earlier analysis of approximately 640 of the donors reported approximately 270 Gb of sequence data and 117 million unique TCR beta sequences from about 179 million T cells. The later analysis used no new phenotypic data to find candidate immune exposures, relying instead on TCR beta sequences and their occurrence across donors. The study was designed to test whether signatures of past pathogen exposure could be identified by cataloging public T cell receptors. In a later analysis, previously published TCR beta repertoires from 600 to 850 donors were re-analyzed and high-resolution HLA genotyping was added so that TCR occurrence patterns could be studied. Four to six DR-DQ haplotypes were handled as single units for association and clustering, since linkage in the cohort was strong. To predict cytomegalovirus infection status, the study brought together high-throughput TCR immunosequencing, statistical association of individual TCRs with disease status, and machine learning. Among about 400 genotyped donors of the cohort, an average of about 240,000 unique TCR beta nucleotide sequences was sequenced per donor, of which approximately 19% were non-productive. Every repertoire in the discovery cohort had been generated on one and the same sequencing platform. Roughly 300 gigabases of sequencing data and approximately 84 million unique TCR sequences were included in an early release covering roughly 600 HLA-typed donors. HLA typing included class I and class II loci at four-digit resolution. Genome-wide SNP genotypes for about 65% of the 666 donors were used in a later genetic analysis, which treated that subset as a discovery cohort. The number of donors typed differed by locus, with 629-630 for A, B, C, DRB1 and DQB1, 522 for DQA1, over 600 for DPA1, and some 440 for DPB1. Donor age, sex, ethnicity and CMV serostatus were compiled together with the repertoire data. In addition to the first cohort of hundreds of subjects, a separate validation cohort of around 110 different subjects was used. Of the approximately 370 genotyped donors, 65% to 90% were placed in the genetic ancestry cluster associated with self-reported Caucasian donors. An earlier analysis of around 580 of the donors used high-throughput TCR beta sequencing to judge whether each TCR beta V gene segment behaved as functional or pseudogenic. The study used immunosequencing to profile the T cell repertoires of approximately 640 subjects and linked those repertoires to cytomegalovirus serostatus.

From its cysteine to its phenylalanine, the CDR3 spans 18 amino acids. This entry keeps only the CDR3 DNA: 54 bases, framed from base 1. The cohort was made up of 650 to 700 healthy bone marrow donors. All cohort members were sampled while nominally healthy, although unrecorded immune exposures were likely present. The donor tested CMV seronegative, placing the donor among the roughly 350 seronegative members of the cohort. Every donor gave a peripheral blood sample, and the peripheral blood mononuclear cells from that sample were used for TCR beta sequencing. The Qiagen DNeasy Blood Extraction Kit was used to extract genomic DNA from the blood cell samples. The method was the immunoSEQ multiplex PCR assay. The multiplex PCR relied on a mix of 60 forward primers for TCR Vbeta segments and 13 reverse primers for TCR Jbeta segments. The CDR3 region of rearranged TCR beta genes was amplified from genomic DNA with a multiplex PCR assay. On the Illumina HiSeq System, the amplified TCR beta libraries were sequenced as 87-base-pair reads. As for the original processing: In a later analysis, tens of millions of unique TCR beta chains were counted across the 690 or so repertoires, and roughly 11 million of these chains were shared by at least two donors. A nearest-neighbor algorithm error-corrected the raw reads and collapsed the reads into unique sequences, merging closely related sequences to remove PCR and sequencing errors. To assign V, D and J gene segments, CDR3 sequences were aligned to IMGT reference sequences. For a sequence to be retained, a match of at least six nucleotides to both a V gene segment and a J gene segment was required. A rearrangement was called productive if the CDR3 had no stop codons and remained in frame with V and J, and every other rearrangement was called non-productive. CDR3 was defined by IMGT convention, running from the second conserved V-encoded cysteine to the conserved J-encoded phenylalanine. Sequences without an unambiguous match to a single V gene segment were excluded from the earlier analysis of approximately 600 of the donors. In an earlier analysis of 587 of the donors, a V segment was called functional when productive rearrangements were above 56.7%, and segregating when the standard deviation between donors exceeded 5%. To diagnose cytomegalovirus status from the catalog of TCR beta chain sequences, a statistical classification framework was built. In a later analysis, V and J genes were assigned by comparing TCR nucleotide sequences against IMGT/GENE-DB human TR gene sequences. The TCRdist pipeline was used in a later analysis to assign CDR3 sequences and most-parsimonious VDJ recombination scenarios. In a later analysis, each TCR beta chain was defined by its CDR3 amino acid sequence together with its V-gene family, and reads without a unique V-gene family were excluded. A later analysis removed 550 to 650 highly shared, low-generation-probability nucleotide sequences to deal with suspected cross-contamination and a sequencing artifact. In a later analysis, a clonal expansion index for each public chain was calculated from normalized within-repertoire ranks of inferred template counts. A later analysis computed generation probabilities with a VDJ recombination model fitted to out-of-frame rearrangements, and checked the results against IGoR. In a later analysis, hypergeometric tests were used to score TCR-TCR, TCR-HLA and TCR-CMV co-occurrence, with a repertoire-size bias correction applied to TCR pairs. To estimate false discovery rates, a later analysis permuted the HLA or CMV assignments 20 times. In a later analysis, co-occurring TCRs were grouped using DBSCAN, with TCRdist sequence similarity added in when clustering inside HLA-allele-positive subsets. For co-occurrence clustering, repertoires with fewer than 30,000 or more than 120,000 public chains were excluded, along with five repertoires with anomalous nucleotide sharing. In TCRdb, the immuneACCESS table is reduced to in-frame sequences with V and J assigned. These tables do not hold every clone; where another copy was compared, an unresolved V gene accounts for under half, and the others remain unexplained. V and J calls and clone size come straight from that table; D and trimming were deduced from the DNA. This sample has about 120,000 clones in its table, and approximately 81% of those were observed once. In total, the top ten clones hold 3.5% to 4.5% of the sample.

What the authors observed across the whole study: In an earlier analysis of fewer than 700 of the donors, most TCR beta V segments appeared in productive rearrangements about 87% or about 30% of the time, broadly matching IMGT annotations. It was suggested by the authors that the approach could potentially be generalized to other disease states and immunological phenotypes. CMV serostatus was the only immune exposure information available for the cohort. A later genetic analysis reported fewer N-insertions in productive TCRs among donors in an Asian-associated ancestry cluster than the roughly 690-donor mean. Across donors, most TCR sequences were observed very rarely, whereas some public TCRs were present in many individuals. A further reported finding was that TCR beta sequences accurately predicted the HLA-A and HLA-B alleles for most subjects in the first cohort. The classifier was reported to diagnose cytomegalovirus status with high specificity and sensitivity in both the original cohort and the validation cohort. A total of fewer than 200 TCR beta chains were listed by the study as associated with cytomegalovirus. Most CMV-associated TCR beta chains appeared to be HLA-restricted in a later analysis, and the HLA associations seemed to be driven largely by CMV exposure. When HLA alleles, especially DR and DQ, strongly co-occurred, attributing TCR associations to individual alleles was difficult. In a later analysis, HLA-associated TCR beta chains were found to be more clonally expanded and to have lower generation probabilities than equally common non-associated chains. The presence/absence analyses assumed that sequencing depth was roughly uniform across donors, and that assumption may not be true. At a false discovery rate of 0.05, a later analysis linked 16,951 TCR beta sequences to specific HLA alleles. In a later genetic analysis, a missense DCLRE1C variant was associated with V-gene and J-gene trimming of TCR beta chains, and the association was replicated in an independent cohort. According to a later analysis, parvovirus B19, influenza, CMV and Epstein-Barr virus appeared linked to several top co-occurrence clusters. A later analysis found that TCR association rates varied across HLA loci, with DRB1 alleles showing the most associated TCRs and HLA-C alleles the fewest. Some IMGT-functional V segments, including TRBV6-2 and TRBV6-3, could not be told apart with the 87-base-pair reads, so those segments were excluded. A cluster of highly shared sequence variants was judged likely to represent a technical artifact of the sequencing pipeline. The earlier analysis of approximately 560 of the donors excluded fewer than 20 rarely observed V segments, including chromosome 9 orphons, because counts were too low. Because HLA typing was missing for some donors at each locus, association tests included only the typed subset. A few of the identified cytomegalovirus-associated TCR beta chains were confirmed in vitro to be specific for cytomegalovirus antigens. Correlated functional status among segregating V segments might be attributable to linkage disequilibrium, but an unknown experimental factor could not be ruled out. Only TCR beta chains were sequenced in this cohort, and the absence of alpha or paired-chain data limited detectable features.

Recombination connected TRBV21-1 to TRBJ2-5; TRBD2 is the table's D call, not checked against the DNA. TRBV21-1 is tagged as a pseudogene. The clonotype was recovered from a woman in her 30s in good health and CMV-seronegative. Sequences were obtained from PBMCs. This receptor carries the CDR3 CASSKKVLAGELVGTQYF. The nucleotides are TGTGCCAGCAGCAAAAAGGTCCTAGCGGGAGAGCTTGTTGGGACCCAGTACTTC.